A single sample gave rise to the 24 T cell receptor beta chains below, sequenced in a study of blood T cells in healthy people across ages. Primed by a sample-barcoded 5' primer and a J-beta primer mix, a second PCR proceeded for about 7 to 11 cycles. TCRdb reprocessed the 5' RACE reads with MiXCR, giving one entry per CDR3 protein. The sample includes some 1.4 million distinct CDR3 sequences, around two fifths of them seen just once. Source material: blood. These receptors were taken from a woman aged 18-29 years in good health.

CDR3 DNA sequence: TGTGCCAGCATCGCGCGCGGTCACGGCAATCAGCCCCAGCATTTT. Translation: CASIARGHGNQPQHF. The chain links TRBV6-6 to TRBJ1-5, with D unresolved. The CDR3 covers 15 residues. Deletions cut 7 bases from V and 2 bases from J, with 15 bases between. Per the germline V gene, CDR1 is MNHNY and CDR2 is SVGAGI (reference sequence).

CDR3: CASSRGSSGRSHDEQYF. The CDR3 region has the DNA TGTGCCAGCAGCCGGGGGAGTAGCGGGAGGAGTCACGACGAGCAGTACTTC. V and J are TRBV7-2 and TRBJ2-7; 10 nucleotides align to TRBD2. The CDR3 contains 17 residues. Unmatched junction bases numbered 15, after V lost 5 bases and J lost 5 bases. Germline V gives CDR1 SGHTA, CDR2 FQGNSA.

This clonotype was observed a few times. J is TRBJ2-7 and V is TRBV20-1; D is ambiguous. The CDR3 is made up of 16 amino acids. In germline, CDR1 is DFQATT, CDR2 SNEGSKA (reference sequence). The V end lost 1 base, the J end lost 6 bases, and 22 bases lay between the germline ends. CDR3: CSARGPAPGTKAEQYF. CDR3 nucleotide sequence: TGCAGTGCTAGAGGTCCCGCCCCGGGTACCAAGGCCGAGCAGTACTTC.

This clonotype was observed at least ten times. The chain links TRBV10-3 to TRBJ1-6; TRBD1 aligns across 7 bases. Trimming cost V 8 bases and J 0 bases; bases outside gene matches: 4. Looked up from germline, CDR1 is ENHRY and CDR2 is SYGVKD. CDR3 length: 15 residues. CDR3 protein: CAISGGSSYNSPLHF. CDR3 in DNA: TGTGCCATCTCAGGGGGTAGCTCCTATAATTCACCCCTCCACTTT.

This chain connects TRBV27 to TRBJ2-3; either TRBD1 or TRBD2 may fit D (5 bases each). Germline-derived CDR1 and CDR2 are MNHEY and SMNVEV (reference sequence). This CDR3 has 10 residues. The CDR3 is CAVGGDTQYF. The CDR3 DNA reads as TGTGCTGTTGGGGGAGATACGCAGTATTTT.

The sample holds a few counts of this clonotype. The J gene is TRBJ2-7, the V gene TRBV3-1; maybe TRBD2 (6 bases). There are 17 residues in the CDR3. Trimming took 0 bases from V and 3 from J, leaving 18 bases between them. The germline gives CDR1 LGHDT, CDR2 YNNKEL (reference sequence). The CDR3 region has the DNA TGTGCCAGCAGCCAAGATCGAGGTGGAGGGAATATCTACGAGCAGTACTTC. Translated, it gives CASSQDRGGGNIYEQYF.

The genes are TRBV2 and TRBJ1-2, with D tentatively TRBD1 (5 bases). V was trimmed by 6 bases and J by 0 bases, leaving 14 bases between them. CDR1 is SNHLY and CDR2 is FYNNEI in the germline V gene. The CDR3 consists of 15 residues. The CDR3 DNA follows: TGTGCCAGCAGGCAGGGTCAACCGCCTAACTATGGCTACACCTTC. This encodes CASRQGQPPNYGYTF.

The chain combines TRBV25-1 with TRBJ2-2, with D possibly matching TRBD2 (5 bases). V shed 4 bases and J shed 3 bases, with 9 bases lying between them. This CDR3 comprises 14 residues. Germline V gene data show CDR1 as MGHDK and CDR2 as SYGVNS. The CDR3 DNA reads as TGTGCCAGCAGTGGAGGGCTTGACACCGGGGAGCTGTTTTTT. Amino acid sequence: CASSGGLDTGELFF.

The CDR3 spells CAIKEGGPYEQYF. The CDR3 DNA is TGTGCCATCAAAGAGGGGGGACCATACGAGCAGTACTTC. The chain is built from TRBV10-3 and TRBJ2-4; TRBD1 or TRBD2 may be the D gene (6 bases each). Matching the DNA end better, TRBJ2-7 makes the J call doubtful. This CDR3 region has 13 residues. In germline, CDR1 is ENHRY, CDR2 SYGVKD.

The chain has TRBV3-1 and TRBJ2-1; D is unclear. The J call could be wrong; TRBJ2-7 is a better fit for the DNA end. In germline, CDR1 is LGHDT, CDR2 YNNKEL (reference sequence). CDR3 size: 14 residues. For the CDR3, the DNA is TGTGCCAGCAGCCAATTCCAGGCCTACAATGAGCAGTACTTC. It codes for CASSQFQAYNEQYF.

The genes are TRBV6-1 and TRBJ2-7; 7 bases fit TRBD1. V shed 6 bases and J 0 bases; nucleotides not matched to a gene: 5. Germline V gives CDR1 MNHNS, CDR2 SASEGT. The CDR3 sequence is 14 residues long. The CDR3 region is CASRIDRASYEQYF. The CDR3 bases are TGTGCCAGCAGGATAGACAGGGCCTCCTACGAGCAGTACTTC.

The chain is built from TRBV12-3 or TRBV12-4 and TRBJ2-1; D is uncertain. V was pared by 2 bases and J by 2 bases, with 16 bases between. This CDR3 comprises 17 residues. The CDR3 reads CASSLQAALRPYNEQFF. CDR3 DNA sequence: TGTGCCAGCAGTTTACAGGCGGCCCTAAGACCCTACAATGAGCAGTTCTTC.

This clonotype has only a few counts. This chain connects TRBV5-6 to TRBJ2-5; D ambiguous. CDR1 is SGHDT and CDR2 is YYEEEE in the germline V gene. Trimming took off 1 base at V and 11 bases at J, with 21 bases between the two ends. The CDR3 extends over 15 amino acids. Written as DNA, the CDR3 is TGTGCCAGCAGCTTGATCCATTCACTTATCGATGAGCAGTACTTC. Translation: CASSLIHSLIDEQYF.

The chain uses TRBV6-1 and TRBJ2-3, with TRBD1 matching over 10 bases. This CDR3 spans 13 amino acids. Germline trimming cut 8 bases from V and 5 bases from J; bases unmatched to any gene: 4. Germline lookup yields CDR1 MNHNS and CDR2 SASEGT. The CDR3 region has the DNA TGTGCCAGCGGGACAGGGGTTGGAGATACGCAGTATTTT. Protein product: CASGTGVGDTQYF.

This clonotype was seen more than once but under ten times. The chain uses TRBV6-5 and TRBJ2-3, with 7 bases fitting TRBD1. The CDR3 runs to 14 residues. The ends lost 2 bases at V and 1 base at J; junction bases unmatched: 0. CDR1 is MNHEY and CDR2 is SVGAGI in the germline V gene. The CDR3 region is CASSYGQGTDTQYF. The CDR3 nucleotides read TGTGCCAGCAGTTACGGACAGGGCACAGATACGCAGTATTTT.

This clonotype showed up just once. One end of the junction does not line up with germline, which may come from a read error. The V gene is TRBV4-2, the J gene TRBJ1-2; TRBD1 aligns across 9 bases. The germline CDR1 and CDR2 sequences are LGHNA and YNFKEQ. This CDR3 has 17 amino acids. CDR3 sequence reads: CASSQRTGVFGHYDYTF. The CDR3, as DNA: TGTGCCAGCAGCCAAAGGACAGGGGTTTTTGGGCACTATGACTACACCTTC.

There are a few counts of this clonotype. The rearrangement joins TRBV27 to TRBJ1-1; D call uncertain. The germline gives CDR1 MNHEY, CDR2 SMNVEV (reference sequence). Trimming left V 9 bases short and J 8 bases short, with 13 bases between. The CDR3 runs 11 residues. The CDR3 DNA is TGTGCCAGTGTTGGGGTCGACGAAGCTTTCTTT. Protein sequence: CASVGVDEAFF.

CDR3 DNA sequence: TGTGCCAGCAGCCAGACAGGGGATTTCACCGGGGAGCTGTTTTTT. Its protein product is CASSQTGDFTGELFF. V and J are TRBV7-9 and TRBJ2-2; TRBD1 matches 8 bases. CDR1 and CDR2 (germline): SEHNR, FQNEAQ (reference sequence). This CDR3 spans 15 amino acids. V was clipped by 5 bases and J by 4 bases; unmatched bases: 6.

This clonotype turned up a few times. This sequence joins TRBV28 and TRBJ2-7; the D is unclear. CDR1 and CDR2 from the germline V gene are MDHEN and SYDVKM. The V gene lost 6 bases and the J gene lost 5 bases, with 8 bases spanning the gap. The CDR3 loop spans 11 amino acids. CDR3 sequence: CASSRFHEQYF. CDR3 nucleotides: TGTGCCAGCAGCCGATTCCACGAGCAGTACTTC.

This clonotype was observed many times. The chain carries TRBV10-3 and TRBJ2-7; 7 bases agree with TRBD1. Germline values: CDR1 ENHRY, CDR2 SYGVKD. J was trimmed by 4 bases and V by 10 bases; bases with no gene match: 10. The CDR3 consists of 13 residues. The CDR3 DNA reads as TGTGCCAACCAGGGGGTACAAGGGTACGAGCAGTACTTC. It translates to CANQGVQGYEQYF.

The V and J genes are TRBV28 and TRBJ2-7; either TRBD1 or TRBD2 may fit D (6 bases each). The CDR3 covers 15 residues. Germline loops: CDR1 MDHEN, CDR2 SYDVKM. Trimming took off 6 bases at V and 11 bases at J, with 26 bases between the two ends. The CDR3 region has the DNA TGTGCCAGCAGCAAAAGGCAGGGGAGGATGGAGACCAAGTACTTC. Translated, it gives CASSKRQGRMETKYF.

The chain carries TRBV20-1 and TRBJ2-7; D is possibly TRBD2 (7 bases). Trimming removed 2 bases from V and 7 bases from J, with 12 bases in between. Germline CDR1 DFQATT, CDR2 SNEGSKA (reference sequence). The CDR3 is 12 amino acids. CDR3 in DNA: TGCAGTGCTAGAATCGGGGGGCAAGAGCAGTACTTC. This translates into CSARIGGQEQYF.

The V and J genes are TRBV11-2 and TRBJ1-6; D remains unclear. The germline V and J ends were trimmed by 0 bases and 10 bases, with 7 bases remaining between them. Germline values: CDR1 SGHAT, CDR2 FQNNGV. The CDR3 extends over 13 amino acids. As DNA, the CDR3 is TGTGCCAGCAGCTTAGATCTAACCTCACCCCTCCACTTT. Translated: CASSLDLTSPLHF.

This rearrangement joins TRBV3-1 to TRBJ2-4, with 7 bases that match TRBD2. The J call may be mistaken, given a closer DNA end match to TRBJ2-7. CDR1 and CDR2 from the germline V gene are LGHDT and YNNKEL (reference sequence). The CDR3 is made up of 17 amino acids. The chain's CDR3 is CASSPTGESGAAYEQYF. The CDR3 DNA is TGTGCCAGCAGCCCAACCGGGGAGAGCGGGGCGGCCTACGAGCAGTACTTC.